A selection of T cell receptor beta chains follows, all from one sample in a study of shared clonotypes between healthy human individuals. Sequenced by immunoSEQ multiplex PCR; TCRdb stores in-frame clones only, minus some. The table lists under 650,000 clones, almost 97% of them singletons. The sample taken for sequencing was naive CD4+ T cells sorted from blood. The receptors shown here come from a woman under 40 in good health. CDR3s include the opening cysteine and the closing phenylalanine or tryptophan. A D gene is named only where the DNA matches it firmly. The listing skips clone size in some rows; elsewhere it reads once, few, many or a size class.

TRBJ2-7,TRBD2,-,TRBV29-1,TGCAGCGCCACCAGGGCGGCTAGCGGGATCGAGCAGTACTTC,CSATRAASGIEQYF
TRBJ2-2,-,-,TRBV19,TGTGCCAGTAGTATGGGGAGGGGGCGCTCCGGGGAGCTGTTTTTT,CASSMGRGRSGELFF
TRBJ2-5,-,-,TRBV2,TGTGCCAGCAGTGAAATGGAGACCCAGTACTTC,CASSEMETQYF
TRBJ1-5,-,-,TRBV27,TGTGCCAGCAGAAGTATGGACCTCTTTGGCCAGCCCCAGCATTTT,CASRSMDLFGQPQHF
TRBJ1-2,-,-,TRBV28,TGTGCCAGCAGTGCCCCGGGAGGGCCAGAGGACGGCTACACCTTC,CASSAPGGPEDGYTF
TRBJ2-3,-,-,TRBV28,TGTGCCAGCAGTTCCAACCCCCGGGACCCACGCACAGATACGCAGTATTTT,CASSSNPRDPRTDTQYF
TRBJ1-4,-,-,TRBV4-1,TGCGCCAGCAGCCACCGATACTGGACAGAAGATAATGAAAAACTGTTTTTT,CASSHRYWTEDNEKLFF
TRBJ1-1,-,-,TRBV4-1,TGCGCCAGCAGACGACTGGAGACAGATAGACGAAACACTGAAGCTTTCTTT,CASRRLETDRRNTEAFF
TRBJ1-4,-,once,TRBV18,TGTGCCAGCTCACAGGGATCGGTTCTCGGGTGGCCGGGAGATGAAAAACTGTTTTTT,CASSQGSVLGWPGDEKLFF
TRBJ2-7,TRBD2,-,TRBV5-4,TGTGCCAGCAGCTTCGGGACTAGCGGGCTGTACGAGCAGTACTTC,CASSFGTSGLYEQYF
TRBJ1-5,-,-,TRBV18,TGTGCCAGCTCAAAAGACAGGTTGCTAGATCAGCCCCAGCATTTT,CASSKDRLLDQPQHF
TRBJ2-3,-,-,TRBV7-2,TGTGCCAGCAGGCTCGGAGCTAGCACAGATACGCAGTATTTT,CASRLGASTDTQYF
TRBJ1-2,-,-,TRBV28,TGTGCCAGCAGTCGCCCTCGTCGGGGCTACACCTTC,CASSRPRRGYTF
TRBJ2-7,TRBD1,-,TRBV7-3,TGTGCCAGCAGCACCGGACAGGGCTACGAGCAGTACTTC,CASSTGQGYEQYF
TRBJ2-3,TRBD2,-,TRBV2,TGTGCCAGCAGTCGGGGGGGTGCAGATACGCAGTATTTT,CASSRGGADTQYF
TRBJ1-5,TRBD1,-,TRBV19,TGTGCCAGTAGTGGGACCGGGACAGGGACGCCTTTGCAGCCCCAGCATTTT,CASSGTGTGTPLQPQHF
TRBJ2-3,TRBD2,-,TRBV7-2,TGTGCCAGCAGCTTAGAACTAGCGGGAGCAGATACGCAGTATTTT,CASSLELAGADTQYF
TRBJ2-7,-,-,TRBV6-1,TGTGCCAGCAGTGAACAAGTCTACTTATCATACGAGCAGTACTTC,CASSEQVYLSYEQYF
TRBJ2-3,TRBD2,once,TRBV28,TGTGCCAGCAGTTTAGAGACTAGCGGAGAAATAGGCACAGATACGCAGTATTTT,CASSLETSGEIGTDTQYF
TRBJ2-1,TRBD2,-,TRBV28,TGTGCCAGCAGGGGTAGCGGGAGGGACTACAATGAGCAGTTCTTC,CASRGSGRDYNEQFF
TRBJ2-3,-,-,TRBV14,TGTGCCAGCAGCTACAGCACAGATACGCAGTATTTT,CASSYSTDTQYF
TRBJ2-5,-,-,TRBV10-3,TGTGCCATCAGGGGGGAGAGCCAAGAGACCCAGTACTTC,CAIRGESQETQYF
TRBJ2-5,TRBD2,-,TRBV28,TGTGCCAGCAGTTATACCCCAGCGGGAGGGCCGGGAGAGACCCAGTACTTC,CASSYTPAGGPGETQYF
TRBJ1-5,-,-,TRBV7-8,TGTGCCAGCAGCTTAGGAGGTCAGCCCCAGCATTTT,CASSLGGQPQHF
TRBJ2-7,TRBD1,-,TRBV13,TGTGCCAGCAGCAAACAAGGGACAGGACTGGACGAGCAGTACTTC,CASSKQGTGLDEQYF
TRBJ1-2,TRBD1,-,TRBV28,TGTGCCAGCAGTTCCACAGGGGTCCTCGGCTACACCTTC,CASSSTGVLGYTF
TRBJ2-7,-,-,TRBV25-1,TGTGCCAGCAGTCCCCAGGGCAGGGGCACCTACGAGCAGTACTTC,CASSPQGRGTYEQYF
TRBJ1-5,-,few,TRBV21-1,TGTGCCACCTCAACTCGACAGGTTAGCAATCAGCCCCAGCATTTT,CATSTRQVSNQPQHF
TRBJ2-7,-,-,TRBV6-1,TGTGCCAGCAGTTTTCGGACCGCCGGCTCCTACGAGCAGTACTTC,CASSFRTAGSYEQYF
TRBJ2-3,-,-,TRBV5-1,TGCGCCAGCAGCTTCCAGGCGGGGAAAAGCACAGATACGCAGTATTTT,CASSFQAGKSTDTQYF
TRBJ2-5,-,once,TRBV5-4,TGTGCCAGCAGCCACGGGACTCCAAAACAAGAGACCCAGTACTTC,CASSHGTPKQETQYF
TRBJ2-7,TRBD2,once,TRBV2,TGTGCCAGCGGGTCTAGCGGCTACGAGCAGTACTTC,CASGSSGYEQYF
TRBJ2-5,-,-,TRBV13,TGTGCCAGCAGCTTATTCCGCGGGGCCCAGTACTTC,CASSLFRGAQYF
TRBJ2-1,TRBD2,-,TRBV18,TGTGCCAGCTCACCGCAACTAGCGGGAGGGCCTTTTTCCTACAATGAGCAGTTCTTC,CASSPQLAGGPFSYNEQFF
TRBJ2-7,-,-,TRBV6-5,TGTGCCAGCATCGAGAAAAATGGCTACGAGCAGTACTTC,CASIEKNGYEQYF
TRBJ1-4,TRBD1,-,TRBV7-9,TGTGCCAGCAGCTTTGGACAGGGCTATGAAAAACTGTTTTTT,CASSFGQGYEKLFF